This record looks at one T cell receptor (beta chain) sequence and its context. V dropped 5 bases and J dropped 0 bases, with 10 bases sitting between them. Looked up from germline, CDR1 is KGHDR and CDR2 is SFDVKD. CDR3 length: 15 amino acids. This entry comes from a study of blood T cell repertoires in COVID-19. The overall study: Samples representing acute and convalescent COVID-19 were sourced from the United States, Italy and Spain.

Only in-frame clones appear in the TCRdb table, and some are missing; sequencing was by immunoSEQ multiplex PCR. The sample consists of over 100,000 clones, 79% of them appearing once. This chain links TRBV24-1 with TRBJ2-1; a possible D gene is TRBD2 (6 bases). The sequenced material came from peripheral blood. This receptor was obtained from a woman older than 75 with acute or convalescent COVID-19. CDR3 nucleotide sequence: TGTGCCACCAGTGGAGGGACTCTCTCCTACAATGAGCAGTTCTTC. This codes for CATSGGTLSYNEQFF.